One and the same sample provided the 17 T cell receptor beta chains below, sequenced in a study of cytomegalovirus exposure and HLA in healthy donors. Primers: 60 Vbeta forward and 13 Jbeta reverse. Measured with immunoSEQ multiplex PCR; TCRdb has only the in-frame clones, and not every one. The repertoire consists of 150,000 to 200,000 clones, with about 80% occurring once and the leading ten covering about 1.9%. The sequenced sample was PBMCs. These TCRs come from a woman under 40 in good health and CMV-seropositive.

The chain links TRBV18 to TRBJ1-6; 9 bases map to TRBD1. The CDR3 spans 15 residues. Trimming took 4 bases from V and 7 from J; bases not matched to a gene: 5. Looked up from germline, CDR1 is KGHSH and CDR2 is LQKENI. DNA of the CDR3: TGTGCCAGCTCACTGCTACAGGGGGCGAATTCACCCCTCCACTTT. Its translation: CASSLLQGANSPLHF.

This rearrangement joins TRBV28 to TRBJ1-5, with a tentative D call TRBD1 (5 bases). The CDR3 runs to 13 residues. The V gene's germline CDR1 is MDHEN and CDR2 SYDVKM. V lost 8 bases, J lost 0 bases, and 8 bases lay in between. The chain's CDR3 is CASRRDSNQPQHF. CDR3 nucleotide sequence: TGTGCCAGCCGCAGGGATAGCAATCAGCCCCAGCATTTT.

J is TRBJ2-1 and V is TRBV27; D perhaps matches TRBD2 (5 bases). The germline CDR1 and CDR2 sequences are MNHEY and SMNVEV (reference sequence). This CDR3 contains 14 residues. V dropped 8 bases and J dropped 0 bases, with 11 bases sitting between them. Written as DNA, the CDR3 is TGTGCCAGCGCTACTAGTAACTCCTACAATGAGCAGTTCTTC. Its protein product is CASATSNSYNEQFF.

V usage is TRBV2 and J usage is TRBJ1-5; D ambiguous. V was pared by 2 bases and J by 6 bases, with 8 bases between. The CDR3 totals 13 residues. Germline lookup yields CDR1 SNHLY and CDR2 FYNNEI. The CDR3 loop reads CASSENRCQPQHF. In DNA form, the CDR3 reads TGTGCCAGCAGTGAAAACAGATGTCAGCCCCAGCATTTT.

This clone showed up just a few times. This chain connects TRBV2 to TRBJ2-3; 7 bases map to TRBD2. Looked up from germline, CDR1 is SNHLY and CDR2 is FYNNEI. Unmatched junction bases numbered 9, after V lost 7 bases and J lost 2 bases. The CDR3 is 15 residues long. The CDR3 region is CASKDGREYTDTQYF. The DNA for the CDR3 is TGTGCCAGCAAAGACGGGCGGGAGTACACAGATACGCAGTATTTT.

The J gene is TRBJ2-3, the V gene TRBV30; a possible D gene is TRBD2 (6 bases). V lost 2 bases and J 2 bases, leaving 11 bases between the germline ends. The CDR3 covers 14 residues. Germline CDR1 GTSNPN, CDR2 SVGIG (reference sequence). CDR3 loop: CAWSIERATDTQYF. The CDR3 bases are TGTGCCTGGAGTATAGAGCGGGCCACAGATACGCAGTATTTT.

V gene TRBV6-5 combines with J gene TRBJ2-3; 12 nucleotides agree with TRBD2. V gave up 0 bases and J gave up 4 bases; unmatched junction bases: 2. CDR1 and CDR2 (germline): MNHEY, SVGAGI. The CDR3 runs 16 residues. CDR3 loop: CASSYSPSGGADTQYF. The CDR3 DNA is TGTGCCAGCAGTTACTCCCCTAGCGGGGGGGCAGATACGCAGTATTTT.

This sequence joins TRBV2 and TRBJ2-5, with 7 nucleotides matching TRBD2. CDR1 is SNHLY, CDR2 FYNNEI, per germline. The CDR3 runs to 16 residues. V lost 0 bases, J lost 5 bases, and 9 bases stayed unmatched. The CDR3 reads CASSEALLSGAETQYF. The CDR3 DNA follows: TGTGCCAGCAGTGAAGCCCTGCTGAGCGGGGCGGAGACCCAGTACTTC.

Concerning this clone itself: Within the sample, other DNA sequences also encode this same CDR3. The chain carries TRBV4-3 and TRBJ2-7; the D gene is possibly TRBD1 (5 bases). There are 14 residues in the CDR3. The germline V gene has CDR1 LGHNA and CDR2 YSLEER. Trimming took 0 bases from V and 3 from J, leaving 9 bases between them. CDR3: CASSQDRGIYEQYF. CDR3 nucleotides: TGCGCCAGCAGCCAAGATAGGGGAATCTACGAGCAGTACTTC.

The genes are TRBV7-2 and TRBJ2-1; TRBD2 matches 7 bases. V dropped 4 bases and J dropped 6; count of bases not matched to a gene: 9. Germline values: CDR1 SGHTA, CDR2 FQGNSA. This CDR3 has 15 amino acids. The CDR3 nucleotides read TGTGCCAGCAGCTCTCCCCGGGGGAGGGGCAATGAGCAGTTCTTC. It yields the protein CASSSPRGRGNEQFF.

The chain uses TRBV29-1 and TRBJ1-2; D is undetermined. V was cut by 6 bases and J by 3 bases, with 14 bases left in between. Germline values: CDR1 SQVTM, CDR2 ANQGSEA. The CDR3 contains 13 residues. This CDR3 reads CSVREGSYYGYTF. The DNA for the CDR3 is TGCAGCGTGCGCGAGGGCTCCTACTATGGCTACACCTTC.

The rearrangement links TRBV19 to TRBJ1-2, with TRBD1 as a possible D gene (6 bases). There are 12 residues in the CDR3. V lost 8 bases and J 3 bases, leaving 10 bases between the germline ends. Germline CDR1 and CDR2: LNHDA and SQIVND (reference sequence). Written as DNA, the CDR3 is TGTGCCAGTCACACAGGGCACTATGGCTACACCTTC. Translation gives CASHTGHYGYTF. Supplemented by reference TRBV19 and TRBJ1-2, the full variable domain reads DGGITQSPKYLFRKEGQNVTLSCEQNLNHDAMYWYRQDPGQGLRLIYYSQIVNDFQKGDIAEGYSVSREKKESFPLTVTSAQKNPTAFYLCASHTGHYGYTFGSGTRLTVV.

The chain uses TRBV2 and TRBJ1-3; D ambiguous. The CDR3 consists of 15 residues. CDR1 is SNHLY, CDR2 FYNNEI, per germline. V was clipped by 7 bases and J by 0 bases, with 13 bases between them. The DNA of the CDR3 is TGTGCCAGCATCGCAGATGCGGCCTCTGGAAACACCATATATTTT. Its translation: CASIADAASGNTIYF.

The V and J genes are TRBV6-6 and TRBJ2-2; D ambiguous. Germline V CDR1 and CDR2: MNHNY, SVGAGI (reference sequence). The CDR3 length is 14 residues. Trimming shortened V by 0 bases and J by 7 bases, and 9 bases separated the two germline ends. Written as DNA, the CDR3 is TGTGCCAGCAGTTACTCGAGGTCGGGCGGGGAGCTGTTTTTT. It encodes CASSYSRSGGELFF.

The CDR3 here is CAIPKGGSTDTQYF. The CDR3 DNA is TGTGCCATCCCTAAAGGGGGTAGTACAGATACGCAGTATTTT. The chain is built from TRBV2 and TRBJ2-3; TRBD1 might be the D (6 bases). This CDR3 spans 14 amino acids. The V end was cut by 10 bases, the J end by 3 bases, with 17 bases between. Germline-derived CDR1 and CDR2 are SNHLY and FYNNEI.

V and J are TRBV5-6 and TRBJ2-2; no clear D gene. Germline CDR1 reads SGHDT; CDR2 reads YYEEEE. CDR3 length: 16 residues. The germline V and J ends were trimmed by 3 bases and 2 bases, with 14 bases remaining between them. CDR3 coding DNA: TGTGCCAGCAGCTCGACAACAATGTTCAACACCGGGGAGCTGTTTTTT. It specifies CASSSTTMFNTGELFF.

The J gene is TRBJ2-1, the V gene TRBV11-2, with TRBD1 identical over 8 bases. The CDR3 is 15 residues long. After removal of 5 bases from V and 3 bases from J, the junction contained 6 bases not matched to a gene. Germline lookup yields CDR1 SGHAT and CDR2 FQNNGV. DNA of the CDR3: TGTGCCAGCAGCAACCGGACAGGGAACTACAATGAGCAGTTCTTC. Its translation is CASSNRTGNYNEQFF.